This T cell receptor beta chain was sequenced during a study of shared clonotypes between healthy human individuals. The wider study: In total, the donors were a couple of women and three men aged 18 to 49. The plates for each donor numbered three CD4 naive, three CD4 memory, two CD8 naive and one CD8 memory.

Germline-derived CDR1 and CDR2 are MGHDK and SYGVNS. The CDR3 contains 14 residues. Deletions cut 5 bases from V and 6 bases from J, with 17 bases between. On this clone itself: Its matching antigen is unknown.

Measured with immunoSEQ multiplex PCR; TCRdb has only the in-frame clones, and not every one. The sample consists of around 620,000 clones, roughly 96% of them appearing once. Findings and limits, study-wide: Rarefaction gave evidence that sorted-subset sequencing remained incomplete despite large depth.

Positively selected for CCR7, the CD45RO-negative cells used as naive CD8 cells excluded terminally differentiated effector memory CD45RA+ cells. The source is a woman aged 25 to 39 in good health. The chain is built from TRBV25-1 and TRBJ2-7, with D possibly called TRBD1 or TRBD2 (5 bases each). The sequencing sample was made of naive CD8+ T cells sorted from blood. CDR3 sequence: CASSLLGESREQYF. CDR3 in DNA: TGTGCCAGCAGTCTCCTGGGGGAGTCCCGCGAGCAGTACTTC.